A single sample is the source of the 18 T cell receptor beta chains below, sequenced in a study of blood T cells in healthy people across ages. Combining a sample-barcoded 5' primer with a J-beta primer mix, a second PCR ran for roughly 7 to 12 cycles. TCRdb itself ran the 5' RACE reads through MiXCR, one entry per CDR3 protein. Of about 1.6 million distinct CDR3 sequences in the sample, roughly 32% were seen once. Sequencing was done on a sample of blood. The receptors originated from a woman younger than 45 in good health.

The chain links TRBV13 to TRBJ2-5, with 11 bases lining up with TRBD2. This CDR3 is 16 amino acids long. Germline V gene lookup returns CDR1 PRHDT and CDR2 FYEKMQ (reference sequence). With 5 bases clipped from V and 5 bases from J, the junction kept 10 bases outside the gene matches. The CDR3 loop is CASSETSGTGGETQYF. DNA of the CDR3: TGTGCCAGCAGCGAGACTAGCGGGACGGGTGGGGAGACCCAGTACTTC.

This clonotype was detected a few times. The rearrangement uses TRBV20-1 and TRBJ1-5; TRBD1 is a possible D gene (5 bases). CDR3 length: 18 amino acids. Germline assignment: CDR1 DFQATT and CDR2 SNEGSKA (reference sequence). Trimming stripped 5 bases from V and 4 bases from J, with 27 bases between. CDR3 bases: TGCAGTGCTCCCGATGGGGGAAGGAGAGGGGCGCGAAATCAGCCCCAGCATTTT. Translation: CSAPDGGRRGARNQPQHF.

This clonotype was observed a few times. The CDR3 protein is CASSLMGARTGELFF. CDR3 nucleotide sequence: TGCGCCAGCAGCTTGATGGGGGCCAGAACCGGGGAGCTGTTTTTT. This rearrangement joins TRBV5-1 to TRBJ2-2; D is possibly TRBD1 (6 bases). There are 15 residues in the CDR3. V lost 1 base to trimming and J lost 5 bases, with 12 bases between them. Germline V gene lookup returns CDR1 SGHRS and CDR2 YFSETQ.

This clonotype was found many times. This chain uses TRBV10-2 with TRBJ2-7, with TRBD2 identical over 8 bases. Germline V gives CDR1 WSHSY, CDR2 SAAADI. V lost 8 bases, J lost 6 bases, and 12 bases stayed unmatched. CDR3 length equals 14 residues. The CDR3 region has the DNA TGCGCCAGCGGGGTAGCGGGGTTAGCCGTCGAGCAGTACTTC. Amino acid sequence: CASGVAGLAVEQYF.

This clonotype was found a few times. The chain recombines TRBV5-1 with TRBJ2-7, with a tentative D call TRBD1 (6 bases). This CDR3 region has 15 residues. V was pared by 0 bases and J by 5 bases, with 15 bases between. Germline V gene sequence: CDR1 SGHRS, CDR2 YFSETQ. CDR3 in amino acids: CASSLAGAYRHEQYF. CDR3 coding DNA: TGCGCCAGCAGCTTGGCAGGGGCTTATCGGCACGAGCAGTACTTC.

The J gene is TRBJ1-2, the V gene TRBV6-1; D is unresolved. Trimming removed 1 base from V and 3 bases from J, with 12 bases in between. The V gene's germline CDR1 is MNHNS and CDR2 SASEGT. The length of the CDR3 is 15 residues. CDR3 amino acids: CASSEDNRGYYGYTF. DNA for the CDR3: TGTGCCAGCAGTGAAGATAATAGAGGGTACTATGGCTACACCTTC.

This CDR3 is CASSFGDTGELFF. The CDR3 nucleotides are TGTGCCAGCAGCTTTGGGGACACCGGGGAGCTGTTTTTT. The chain combines TRBV7-3 with TRBJ2-2, with D uncertain. V shed 3 bases and J shed 3 bases, with 5 bases lying between them. The germline V gene has CDR1 SGHTA and CDR2 FQGTGA. This CDR3 spans 13 amino acids.

The chain joins TRBV6-1 to TRBJ2-7; 8 positions match TRBD1. The J segment lost 5 bases and the V segment lost 7 bases, leaving 13 bases of the junction unmatched. The germline V gene encodes CDR1 MNHNS and CDR2 SASEGT. CDR3 length: 15 amino acids. CDR3 loop: CASTRGLETTHEQYF. CDR3 nucleotides: TGTGCCAGCACCAGGGGGCTGGAAACAACCCACGAGCAGTACTTC.

This clonotype was seen a few times. The chain couples TRBV2 to TRBJ2-1, with TRBD2 matching 8 bases. CDR3 length equals 17 residues. V lost 2 bases, J lost 0 bases, and 6 bases stayed unmatched. Germline V gives CDR1 SNHLY, CDR2 FYNNEI. Here the CDR3 DNA reads TGTGCCAGCAGTGAAATGAGACTAGCGAGCTCCTACAATGAGCAGTTCTTC. Its translation: CASSEMRLASSYNEQFF. Combining the CDR3 with reference TRBV2 and TRBJ2-1 gives the whole variable domain EPEVTQTPSHQVTQMGQEVILRCVPISNHLYFYWYRQILGQKVEFLVSFYNNEISEKSEIFDDQFSVERPDGSNFTLKIRSTKLEDSAMYFCASSEMRLASSYNEQFFGPGTRLTVL.

The chain is built from TRBV28 and TRBJ2-7, with TRBD2 matching 10 bases. The J call may not be correct, given that the DNA end is closer to TRBJ2-5. There are 15 residues in the CDR3. Germline V gives CDR1 MDHEN, CDR2 SYDVKM. CDR3 protein: CASSRASGGKETQYF. The CDR3 DNA is TGTGCCAGCAGCCGAGCTAGCGGGGGTAAAGAGACCCAGTACTTC.

V and J are TRBV7-9 and TRBJ2-7, with 10 bases aligning to TRBD1. The germline V gene encodes CDR1 SEHNR and CDR2 FQNEAQ (reference sequence). CDR3 length: 15 residues. Trimming took 5 bases from V and 2 from J; bases not matched to a gene: 6. DNA for the CDR3: TGTGCCAGCAGCGTATCCGGGACAGGGGCCTACGAGCAGTACTTC. This encodes CASSVSGTGAYEQYF.

This sequence joins TRBV18 and TRBJ2-3; perhaps TRBD1 as D (9 bases). The CDR3 runs to 18 residues. V was cut by 5 bases and J by 2 bases, with 23 bases left in between. Germline CDR1 KGHSH, CDR2 LQKENI. CDR3 coding DNA: TGTGCCAGCTCATTTACAGGGGGCCCAGCGGGAGTCACAGATACGCAGTATTTT. Its translation: CASSFTGGPAGVTDTQYF.

The chain links TRBV19 to TRBJ2-1, with D hard to call. This CDR3 contains 10 residues. The V end lost 10 bases, the J end lost 15 bases, and 16 bases lay between the germline ends. Germline V gives CDR1 LNHDA, CDR2 SQIVND (reference sequence). CDR3 loop: CATTEIWPFF. In nucleotides, the CDR3 is TGTGCCACCACCGAGATATGGCCGTTCTTC.

This chain links TRBV9 with TRBJ2-3; 9 bases map to TRBD2. V lost 0 bases and J lost 6; bases outside the gene matches: 2. Per germline, CDR1 SGDLS and CDR2 YYNGEE. This CDR3 is built from 14 residues. The CDR3 DNA follows: TGTGCCAGCAGCGTAGAACTAGCGGGCGATACGCAGTATTTT. Residues: CASSVELAGDTQYF.

This sequence joins TRBV30 and TRBJ1-2, with TRBD1 as a possible D gene (5 bases). Germline CDR1 GTSNPN, CDR2 SVGIG (reference sequence). This CDR3 has 12 residues. Trimming shortened V by 5 bases and J by 7 bases, and 14 bases separated the two germline ends. The CDR3 is CAWGRDSSGYTF. CDR3 DNA sequence: TGTGCCTGGGGACGTGACAGTTCTGGCTACACCTTC.

This rearrangement joins TRBV6-6 to TRBJ1-2; 7 bases are a match to TRBD1. This CDR3 is 13 amino acids long. CDR1 and CDR2 (germline): MNHNY, SVGAGI (reference sequence). V dropped 3 bases and J dropped 8; count of bases not matched to a gene: 6. CDR3 in amino acids: CASSYPDRDGYTF. The CDR3 region has the DNA TGTGCCAGCAGTTATCCCGACAGGGACGGCTACACCTTC.

This chain joins TRBV11-2 and TRBJ2-1; no clear D gene. The V gene's germline CDR1 is SGHAT and CDR2 FQNNGV. V lost 7 bases to trimming and J lost 3 bases, with 13 bases between them. This CDR3 spans 14 amino acids. As DNA, the CDR3 is TGTGCCAGCACCGAATCCACAGACTACAATGAGCAGTTCTTC. Translating it yields CASTESTDYNEQFF.

The gene calls are TRBV7-2 and TRBJ1-5; D perhaps matches TRBD1 (6 bases). The CDR3 loop spans 17 amino acids. CDR1 is SGHTA and CDR2 is FQGNSA in the germline V gene. With 1 base removed from V and 3 bases from J, the gap between germline ends came to 16 bases. The CDR3 here is CASSLVGGYSPNQPQHF. CDR3 bases: TGTGCCAGCAGCTTAGTAGGGGGGTACAGTCCCAATCAGCCCCAGCATTTT.